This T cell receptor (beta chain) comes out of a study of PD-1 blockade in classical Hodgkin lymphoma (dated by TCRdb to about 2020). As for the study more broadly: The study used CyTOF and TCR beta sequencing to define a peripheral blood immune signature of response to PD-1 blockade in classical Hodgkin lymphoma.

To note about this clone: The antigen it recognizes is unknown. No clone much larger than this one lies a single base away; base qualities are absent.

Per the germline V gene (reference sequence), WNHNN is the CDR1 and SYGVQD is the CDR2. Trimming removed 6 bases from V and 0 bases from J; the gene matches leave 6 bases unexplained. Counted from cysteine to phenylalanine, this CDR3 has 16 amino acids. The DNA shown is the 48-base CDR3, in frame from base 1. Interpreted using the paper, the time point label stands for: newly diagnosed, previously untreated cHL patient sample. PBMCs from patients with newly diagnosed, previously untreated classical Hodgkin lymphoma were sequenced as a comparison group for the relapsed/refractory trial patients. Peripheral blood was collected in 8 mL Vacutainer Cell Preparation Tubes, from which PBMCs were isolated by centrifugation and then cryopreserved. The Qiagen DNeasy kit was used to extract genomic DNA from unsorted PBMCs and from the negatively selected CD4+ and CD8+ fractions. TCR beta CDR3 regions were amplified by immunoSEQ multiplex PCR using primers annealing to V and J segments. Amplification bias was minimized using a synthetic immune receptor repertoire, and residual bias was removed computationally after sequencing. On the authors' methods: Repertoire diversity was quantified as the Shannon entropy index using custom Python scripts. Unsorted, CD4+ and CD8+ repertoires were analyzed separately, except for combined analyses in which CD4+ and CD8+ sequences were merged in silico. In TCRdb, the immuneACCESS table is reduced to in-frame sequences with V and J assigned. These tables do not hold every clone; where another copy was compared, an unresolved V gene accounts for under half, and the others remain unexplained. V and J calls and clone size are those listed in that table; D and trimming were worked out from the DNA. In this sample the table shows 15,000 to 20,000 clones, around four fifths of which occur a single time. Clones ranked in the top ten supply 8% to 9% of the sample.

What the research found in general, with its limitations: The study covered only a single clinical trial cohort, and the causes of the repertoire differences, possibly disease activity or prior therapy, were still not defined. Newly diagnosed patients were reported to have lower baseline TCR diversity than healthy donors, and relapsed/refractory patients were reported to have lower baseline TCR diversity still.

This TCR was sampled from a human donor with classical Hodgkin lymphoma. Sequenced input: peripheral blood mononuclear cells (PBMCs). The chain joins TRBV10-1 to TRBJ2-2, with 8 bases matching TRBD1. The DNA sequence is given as TGCGCCAGCAGGGCAGACAGGGGAACGAACACCGGGGAGCTGTTTTTT. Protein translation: CASRADRGTNTGELFF.